A selection of T cell receptor beta chains follows, all from one sample in a study of blood T cell repertoires in COVID-19. Sequenced by immunoSEQ multiplex PCR; TCRdb stores in-frame clones only, minus some. Among 200,000 to 250,000 clones listed, 65% to 90% were seen once. Sequenced input: PBMCs or T cells enriched from blood (not recorded which). The receptors originated from a man aged 40-49 years who had recovered from COVID-19. The CDR3 runs from the conserved cysteine through the conserved F or W. A D gene is named only where the DNA matches it firmly. Clone size is shown for a subset of rows, as once, few, many or a class of expanded clone.

V	D	J	size	length	DNA	CDR3
TRBV7-9	-	TRBJ2-7	-	14	TGTGCCAGCAGCACACCGGGACATACCTACGAGCAGTACTTC	CASSTPGHTYEQYF
TRBV6-2/TRBV6-3	TRBD1	TRBJ1-1	-	16	TGTGCCAGCAGTTACTCCAACAGGGGGCTCGAGACTGAAGCTTTCTTT	CASSYSNRGLETEAFF
TRBV9	-	TRBJ2-7	-	16	TGTGCCAGCAGCGTAGGGGTTGGGGAGCCTTCCTACGAGCAGTACTTC	CASSVGVGEPSYEQYF
TRBV30	TRBD2	TRBJ2-7	-	15	TGTGCCTGGAGTCTAGCGGGGGGATACGCCTACGAGCAGTACTTC	CAWSLAGGYAYEQYF
TRBV7-3	-	TRBJ2-6	-	15	TGTGCCAGCAGCCGACAGTCTCCCGGGGCCAACGTCCTGACTTTC	CASSRQSPGANVLTF
TRBV27	-	TRBJ1-6	-	16	TGTGCCAGCAGTCCCGCGGGGCGGAATTATAATTCACCCCTCCACTTT	CASSPAGRNYNSPLHF
TRBV11-2	-	TRBJ1-2	-	15	TGTGCCAGCAGCTTAGATCGGACTAGTCCTGATGGCTACACCTTC	CASSLDRTSPDGYTF
TRBV5-1	TRBD2	TRBJ2-5	once	14	TGCGCCAGCAGCACTAGCGGATACCAAGAGACCCAGTACTTC	CASSTSGYQETQYF
TRBV6-5	TRBD2	TRBJ2-7	-	15	TGTGCCAGCAGTATAGGGACTAGCGGGAGCTACGAGCAGTACTTC	CASSIGTSGSYEQYF
TRBV5-4	TRBD1	TRBJ2-7	-	14	TGTGCCAGCAGCCGACGACAGGGGGTCTACGAGCAGTACTTC	CASSRRQGVYEQYF
TRBV2	TRBD2	TRBJ2-1	-	14	TGTGCCAGCAGTGATGTAGCGGGGGGGCAGGAGCAGTTCTTC	CASSDVAGGQEQFF
TRBV2	-	TRBJ2-6	once	16	TGTGCCAGCAGTGAAGCCAGGGGCTCTGGGGCCAACGTCCTGACTTTC	CASSEARGSGANVLTF
TRBV12-3/TRBV12-4	-	TRBJ1-1	-	13	TGTGCCAGCAGTCAAGGTGGGACACTTGAAGCTTTCTTT	CASSQGGTLEAFF
TRBV13	TRBD1	TRBJ1-2	-	14	TGTGCCAGCAGCCAAACAGGGGGCCGCTATGGCTACACCTTC	CASSQTGGRYGYTF
TRBV11-2	-	TRBJ1-2	-	13	TGTGCCAGCAGCTTAGATCTCCAAGCGGGCTACACCTTC	CASSLDLQAGYTF
TRBV2	TRBD1	TRBJ2-7	-	13	TGTGCCAGCACCGGGACAGGTTTCAACGAGCAGTACTTC	CASTGTGFNEQYF
TRBV7-2	TRBD2	TRBJ2-7	-	14	TGTGCCAGCAGCCCCGACGGGGGGTCATACGAGCAGTACTTC	CASSPDGGSYEQYF
TRBV7-6	TRBD2	TRBJ2-2	-	17	TGTGCCAGCAGAAGTATAGTAACGGGAGGGAGCACCGGGGAGCTGTTTTTT	CASRSIVTGGSTGELFF
TRBV27	TRBD1	TRBJ2-5	-	15	TGTGCCAGCAGTTTGAAGAGGGGGCGTCAAGAGACCCAGTACTTC	CASSLKRGRQETQYF
TRBV5-5	-	TRBJ1-2	once	14	TGTGCCAGCACACCCCTAGAGGTTAACTATGGCTACACCTTC	CASTPLEVNYGYTF
TRBV28	-	TRBJ2-7	few	13	TGTGCCAGCAGTCAAGACTACTCCTACGAGCAGTACTTC	CASSQDYSYEQYF
TRBV30	-	TRBJ2-2	once	12	TGTGCCTGGAGTCTTCGTTCCGGGGAGCTGTTTTTT	CAWSLRSGELFF
TRBV7-2	TRBD2	TRBJ2-2	-	16	TGTGCCAGCAGCCTGGGGACTAGCGGGGCAGCCGGGGAGCTGTTTTTT	CASSLGTSGAAGELFF
TRBV30	TRBD1	TRBJ1-1	-	13	TGTGCCGTCGACGGGGACAGGGACACTGAAGCTTTCTTT	CAVDGDRDTEAFF
TRBV28	TRBD1	TRBJ2-7	-	16	TGTGCCAGCAGTTCCTCCGGGACAGGGATCAGCTACGAGCAGTACTTC	CASSSSGTGISYEQYF
TRBV6-5	TRBD2	TRBJ2-1	few	13	TGTGCCAGCACCTCGACTAGCCCTAATGAGCAGTTCTTC	CASTSTSPNEQFF
TRBV6-2/TRBV6-3	-	TRBJ2-5	once	12	TGTGCCAGCAGCGCCTCCGGGGAGACCCAGTACTTC	CASSASGETQYF
TRBV27	TRBD2	TRBJ2-3	-	12	TGTGCCTCCCGGGGGGGAGGGGATACGCAGTATTTT	CASRGGGDTQYF
TRBV15	TRBD2	TRBJ2-3	-	15	TGTGCCACCAGCAGTTTAGCGGGAGTGGCAGATACGCAGTATTTT	CATSSLAGVADTQYF
TRBV13	-	TRBJ2-2	-	15	TGTGCCAGCAGCCAACTCGGGGGGCGCACCGGGGAGCTGTTTTTT	CASSQLGGRTGELFF
TRBV2	TRBD2	TRBJ2-5	-	15	TGTGCCAGTCTTCGGGAGGTAGCGGGGAAGGAGACCCAGTACTTC	CASLREVAGKETQYF
TRBV3-1/TRBV3-2	TRBD1	TRBJ2-7	-	15	TGTGCCAGCACCTCGACCGGGACAGGGGCCTACGAGCAGTACTTC	CASTSTGTGAYEQYF
TRBV27	TRBD1	TRBJ1-2	-	14	TGTGCCAGCAGCTGGGGGACAGGGGCAGACGGCTACACCTTC	CASSWGTGADGYTF
TRBV27	-	TRBJ2-7	-	15	TGTGCCAGCTCTCCTAATAGAAATACTTACTACGAGCAGTACTTC	CASSPNRNTYYEQYF
TRBV29-1	-	TRBJ1-1	-	13	TGCAGCGTTGACCAGGGGAAGGGCACTGAAGCTTTCTTT	CSVDQGKGTEAFF
TRBV3-1/TRBV3-2	-	TRBJ2-7	-	15	TGTGCCAGCAGCCAGACTCAGGGTAGCTCCTACGAGCAGTACTTC	CASSQTQGSSYEQYF
TRBV11-2	TRBD2	TRBJ2-2	-	17	TGTGCCAGCAGCTTATTCGCGGGGGGGCTGATCACCGGGGAGCTGTTTTTT	CASSLFAGGLITGELFF
TRBV6-6	TRBD1	TRBJ2-1	-	12	TGTGCCAGCAGTCACCCTCAGGGGGCGGAGTTCTTC	CASSHPQGAEFF
TRBV19	-	TRBJ2-5	-	14	TGTGCCAGTAGTCCTGGACTGTACCAAGAGACCCAGTACTTC	CASSPGLYQETQYF
TRBV13	TRBD1	TRBJ1-1	once	12	TGTGCCAGCAGTTTAGGACAGGGTCAAGCTTTCTTT	CASSLGQGQAFF
TRBV18	TRBD1	TRBJ2-7	-	16	TGTGCCAGCTCACGAAGAACAGGGGGCGCCTCCTACGAGCAGTACTTC	CASSRRTGGASYEQYF
TRBV19	TRBD1	TRBJ1-5	-	16	TGTGCCAGTAGTAGCTTAGGACAGGGTGGCAATCAGCCCCAGCATTTT	CASSSLGQGGNQPQHF
TRBV2	-	TRBJ2-1	-	15	TGTGCCAGCAGTGAGCGGACTCCCGTATACAATGAGCAGTTCTTC	CASSERTPVYNEQFF